This T cell receptor beta chain was recovered during a study of T-cell memory formation after mild COVID-19. General study points: In second-wave clones peaking day 37, SARS-CoV-2 specificity remained unconfirmed.

5'RACE primed from the constant segment yielded TCR alpha and TCR beta cDNA libraries bearing sample barcodes and UMIs. TCRdb called the 5' RACE reads again in MiXCR, with one record for every CDR3 protein. The top ten hold around 13% of the sample, which has 470,000 or so distinct CDR3 sequences, around 25% seen once. This clonotype has only a few counts. The antigen is unknown. In germline, CDR1 is MNHEY, CDR2 SVGEGT. CDR3 length equals 14 residues. V shed 2 bases and J shed 7 bases, with 14 bases lying between them. The chain uses TRBV6-2 or TRBV6-3 and TRBJ1-1; D might be TRBD1 (6 bases). This TCR came from an adult woman who had mild COVID-19 (a few samples of this study predate the infection). Cell type and time point are not known. Material for sequencing was PBMCs or a T cell subset sorted from them (not recorded which). For the CDR3, the DNA is TGTGCCAGCAGTTACGTAGGGGGGTATGGTGAAGCTTTCTTT. Amino acids: CASSYVGGYGEAFF.